This T cell receptor (beta chain) was sequenced for a study of CD8+ T cells in alopecia areata (dated by TCRdb to the late 2010s). Broadly, across the study: The treated patients took part in an open-label pilot trial in which moderate-to-severe alopecia areata was treated with oral tofacitinib at 5 to 10 mg twice daily. Patients received tofacitinib for 6 to 18 months and were then followed off drug for 6 months to check for delayed response and recurrence. In treated patients, disease severity was measured using the SALT score, which gives the percentage of scalp surface area affected. To study T cell clonal expansion in alopecia areata, the researchers applied high-throughput TCRbeta sequencing to both the C3H/HeJ mouse model and human patients. Scalp tissue and sorted CD4+ and CD8+ peripheral blood T cells from patchy and totalis/universalis alopecia areata patients and from healthy controls were covered by human TCRbeta sequencing. Tofacitinib-treated patients had biopsies at baseline and at 4 and 24 weeks of treatment, with a later scalp biopsy in several patients. Scalp clonality was compared across normal scalp (n=4), patchy alopecia areata scalp (n=8), and alopecia totalis/universalis scalp (n=8). RNA was obtained with the PAXgene miRNA kit for fixed scalp, the miRNeasy kit for PBMCs, and the RNeasy kit for mouse skin. Amplification of TCRbeta CDR3 regions was done by immunoSEQ multiplex PCR using 35 Vbeta forward primers and 13 Jbeta reverse primers. What the authors observed across the whole study: During tofacitinib treatment, many expanded lesional clones remained in scalp and blood, and this persistence may partly explain relapse after treatment is stopped. Because the treated cohort was small and had only one nonresponder, larger studies are needed to examine links between baseline CD8+ expansion and response. Shared TCR sequences between patients were less evident than in mice, which may be partly attributable to HLA diversity in the patient population. Unlike mouse skin, which is dominated by gammadelta T cells, normal human skin has resident alphabeta T cells that are also sequenced, and this complicates analysis of the scalp TCR repertoire. Scalp clonality and the number of expanded CD8+ clones among the top 100 scalp clones were significantly decreased by tofacitinib. Compared with normal scalp, lesional scalp, particularly in alopecia totalis/universalis, had higher clonality and more expanded CD8+ clones, which suggests antigenic drive.

In light of the paper, this sample's time point label describes: around 24 weeks on oral tofacitinib. In light of the paper, this sample's treatment or condition label describes: oral pan-JAK inhibitor, 5-10 mg twice daily. Lesional scalp punch biopsies and peripheral blood were collected from alopecia areata patients. PBMCs were separated by density centrifugation and stained for CD3, CD4 and CD8, after which CD4+ and CD8+ T cells were sorted on a FACSAria. From V the trimming removes 0 bases and from J it removes 0 bases, while the gene matches leave 9 bases of the junction unaccounted for. From the cysteine up to the phenylalanine, the CDR3 has a length of 18 residues. Solely the CDR3 DNA is kept, with 54 bases framed from the first base. The germline V gene sets CDR1 to SGHDN and CDR2 to FVKESK. The receptor library was made with the immunoSEQ multiplex PCR assay. RNA was extracted from all samples and reverse transcribed into cDNA as template for TCR sequencing. SuperScript III was used for first-strand cDNA synthesis, primed with a 2:1 mix of oligo-dT and random hexamers. Amplification bias was assessed with a synthetic immune receptor repertoire, and residual bias was removed computationally. Per the original workflow: Raw reads were preprocessed to remove errors, and CDR3 was defined according to IMGT conventions as the region from the conserved cysteine to phenylalanine. Clonality was computed by normalizing Shannon entropy by log2 of the number of productive unique TCRs and subtracting the result from 1. CD4 or CD8 identity of scalp clones was inferred by cross-referencing scalp TCRbeta sequences with sorted blood CD4 and CD8 repertoires. Held by TCRdb, this immuneACCESS table contains in-frame sequences only and omits some clones. Under half of the omission traces to an unresolved V gene where checked; the cause of the rest is unknown. V and J calls and clone size come straight from that table; D and trimming were deduced from the DNA. The sample table holds 180,000 or so clones, of which less than 70% were seen once. The ten largest clones take up 10% to 12% of the sample.

This clone was detected only once. What this receptor recognizes is not known. Qualities for individual bases were not recorded, and no much larger clone is one base off. The material was CD8+ T cells sorted from blood, obtained at week 24, from a patient treated with tofacitinib. The chain is assembled from TRBV14 and TRBJ1-1, with 8 junctional bases fitting TRBD1. The source is a human donor with alopecia areata. DNA sequence: TGTGCCAGCAGCCAAGAAGGGCAGGGGGCTTTCTTGAACACTGAAGCTTTCTTT. It encodes CASSQEGQGAFLNTEAFF.